These 6 T cell receptor beta chains share one sample of origin, sequenced in a study of CD8+ T cells in alopecia areata. After isolation, RNA underwent reverse transcription to generate cDNA as the sequencing template. Libraries were prepared by immunoSEQ multiplex PCR; TCRdb keeps only in-frame clonotypes and omits some of them. The sample holds around 300,000 clones; 60% are singletons and the top ten take 0.93%. Treatment indicated: oral pan-JAK inhibitor, 5-10 mg twice daily. Source: CD4+ T cells sorted from blood, taken at approximately week 52, from a patient treated with tofacitinib. The receptors originated from a human donor with alopecia areata.

This clone has more than one count but fewer than ten. This CDR3 is CASRITGNYEQYF. The CDR3 DNA reads TGTGCCAGCAGGATAACAGGGAACTACGAGCAGTACTTC. This sequence joins TRBV2 and TRBJ2-7; perhaps TRBD1 as D (6 bases). CDR3 size: 13 residues. The germline CDR1 and CDR2 sequences are SNHLY and FYNNEI. Trimming removed 6 bases from V and 3 bases from J, with 12 bases in between. The variable domain in full, completed from reference TRBV2 and TRBJ2-7, reads EPEVTQTPSHQVTQMGQEVILRCVPISNHLYFYWYRQILGQKVEFLVSFYNNEISEKSEIFDDQFSVERPDGSNFTLKIRSTKLEDSAMYFCASRITGNYEQYFGPGTRLTVT.

This chain connects TRBV5-1 to TRBJ2-7, with TRBD1 identical over 7 bases. The CDR3 length is 13 residues. Germline CDR1 SGHRS, CDR2 YFSETQ. J was trimmed by 2 bases and V by 3 bases; bases with no gene match: 2. CDR3 coding DNA: TGCGCCAGCAGCTATCAGGGGGCCTACGAGCAGTACTTC. Its protein is CASSYQGAYEQYF.

This clone was detected only once. This sequence joins TRBV15 and TRBJ1-6; TRBD1 matches 12 bases. Germline CDR1 is LNHNV and CDR2 is YYDKDF (reference sequence). This CDR3 is 15 amino acids long. V shed 6 bases and J 13 bases; nucleotides not matched to a gene: 10. The CDR3 sequence: CATSVTGTGGLPLHF. DNA of the CDR3: TGTGCCACCAGTGTGACCGGGACAGGGGGCCTCCCCCTCCACTTT.

This clone was seen only a few times. This sequence joins TRBV5-1 and TRBJ2-5; D is possibly TRBD2 (6 bases). The CDR3 length is 14 residues. Deletions cut 5 bases from V and 5 bases from J, with 16 bases between. Per the germline V gene, CDR1 is SGHRS and CDR2 is YFSETQ. CDR3 bases: TGCGCCAGCAGTACGGGAGACAGTTGGGAGACCCAGTACTTC. Its protein is CASSTGDSWETQYF.

J is TRBJ2-3 and V is TRBV27, with 10 bases fitting TRBD1. In germline, CDR1 is MNHEY, CDR2 SMNVEV (reference sequence). J lost 4 bases, V lost 6 bases, and 7 bases had no gene match. The CDR3 is 15 amino acids. CDR3 sequence reads: CASRQTGGFSDTQYF. CDR3 DNA: TGTGCCAGCAGGCAGACAGGGGGCTTCTCAGATACGCAGTATTTT.

This clone was recorded a few times. V is TRBV30 and J is TRBJ1-1, with D hard to call. The germline gives CDR1 GTSNPN, CDR2 SVGIG (reference sequence). Trimming took off 5 bases at V and 1 base at J, with 8 bases between the two ends. The CDR3 extends over 12 amino acids. The CDR3 spells CAWDAGNTEAFF. In DNA form, the CDR3 reads TGTGCCTGGGACGCAGGGAACACTGAAGCTTTCTTT. The variable domain in full, completed from reference TRBV30 and TRBJ1-1, reads SQTIHQWPATLVQPVGSPLSLECTVEGTSNPNLYWYRQAAGRGLQLLFYSVGIGQISSEVPQNLSASRPQDRQFILSSKKLLLSDSGFYLCAWDAGNTEAFFGQGTRLTVV.